This T cell receptor beta chain was sequenced in a study of T-cell memory formation after mild COVID-19. General study points: From day 15 to 85, contracting clones were balanced between CD4 and CD8, whereas later expanders leaned toward CD4+. Chiefly within CM and EM were the contracting CD4+ clones; CD8+ ones were within EMRA.

5'RACE with constant-segment primers built TCRalpha and TCRbeta cDNA libraries with UMIs. MiXCR, applied by TCRdb to the 5' RACE reads, yields one record per CDR3 protein. This sample has 550,000 to 600,000 distinct CDR3 sequences, with roughly 17% found just once. V was clipped by 1 base and J by 0 bases; unmatched bases: 6. The germline V gene encodes CDR1 LNHDA and CDR2 SQIVND (reference sequence). The CDR3 has 17 amino acids. Concerning this clonotype: Its antigen is still unknown.

The chain carries TRBV19 and TRBJ2-5; 9 bases match TRBD1. The specimen was PBMCs or a T cell subset sorted from them (not recorded which). The clonotype was recovered from an adult woman who had mild COVID-19 (a few samples of this study predate the infection). Cell type and time point are not known. This CDR3 is CASSIGLRDRDQETQYF. The CDR3 nucleotides are TGTGCCAGTAGTATAGGGCTCCGGGACAGGGACCAAGAGACCCAGTACTTC.